Presented here are 9 T cell receptor beta chains from one specimen sequenced in a study of cytomegalovirus exposure and HLA in healthy donors. Use of 60 Vbeta and 13 Jbeta primers characterized the PCR. The table came from immunoSEQ multiplex PCR; TCRdb's copy has only in-frame clones and leaves some out. The sample contains some 120,000 clones, around three quarters of which appear only once. Input material: PBMCs. These receptors came from a man in his thirties or forties in good health and CMV-seropositive.

V gene TRBV5-1 combines with J gene TRBJ2-1; D is ambiguous. The CDR3 extends over 14 amino acids. Per germline, CDR1 SGHRS and CDR2 YFSETQ. The V and J ends lost 3 bases and 0 bases respectively, with 7 bases between them. CDR3 loop: CASSSTPSYNEQFF. Here the CDR3 DNA reads TGCGCCAGCAGCTCGACTCCCTCCTACAATGAGCAGTTCTTC.

The chain has TRBV11-3 and TRBJ2-2; 7 positions match TRBD2. V trimming: 1 base; J trimming: 7 bases; junction bases outside the gene matches: 9. Germline V CDR1 and CDR2: SGHNT, YENEEA. The CDR3 consists of 16 residues. CDR3: CASSLGNAGAGGELFF. The CDR3 DNA follows: TGTGCCAGCAGCTTAGGAAACGCGGGAGCGGGCGGGGAGCTGTTTTTT.

The chain links TRBV11-3 to TRBJ2-5; TRBD1 agrees at 8 bases. V was pared by 6 bases and J by 3 bases, with 3 bases of the junction left unmatched. The CDR3 has 13 amino acids. Germline values: CDR1 SGHNT, CDR2 YENEEA. CDR3 sequence reads: CASRQGGEETQYF. In DNA, the CDR3 is TGTGCCAGCAGACAGGGGGGAGAAGAGACCCAGTACTTC. The full variable domain, with the rest looked up from reference TRBV11-3 and TRBJ2-5, is EAGVVQSPRYKIIEKKQPVAFWCNPISGHNTLYWYLQNLGQGPELLIRYENEEAVDDSQLPKDRFSAERLKGVDSTLKIQPAELGDSAVYLCASRQGGEETQYFGPGTRLLVL.

This chain joins TRBV11-1 and TRBJ2-1, with 7 nucleotides matching TRBD2. The CDR3 has 16 amino acids. J gave up 8 bases and V 4 bases, and 14 bases lay outside the gene matches. CDR1 and CDR2 from the germline V gene are SGHAT and FQDESV (reference sequence). The CDR3 spells CASSSSGGREYDEQFF. The CDR3 DNA sequence: TGTGCCAGCAGCTCCTCGGGTGGGCGGGAGTACGATGAGCAGTTCTTC.

The CDR3 protein is CASSPLTNEQFF. DNA of the CDR3: TGTGCCAGTAGTCCCCTAACTAATGAGCAGTTCTTC. V is TRBV19 and J is TRBJ2-1; D is unclear. Looked up from germline, CDR1 is LNHDA and CDR2 is SQIVND (reference sequence). This CDR3 is built from 12 residues. The V end was cut by 5 bases, the J end by 7 bases, with 9 bases between.

This clone was observed once. V and J are TRBV7-3 and TRBJ1-1; D unresolved. CDR3 length equals 13 residues. Germline assignment: CDR1 SGHTA and CDR2 FQGTGA. Trimming pared 1 base from V and 7 bases from J, leaving 10 bases between. The DNA of the CDR3 is TGTGCCAGCAGCTTAATAGGAGGATTTGAAGCTTTCTTT. This encodes CASSLIGGFEAFF.

This clone showed up just once. The chain has TRBV11-3 and TRBJ1-6; weak D call: TRBD1 (5 bases). The length of the CDR3 is 13 residues. Germline CDR1 and CDR2: SGHNT and YENEEA. V lost 2 bases, J lost 10 bases, and 9 bases lay in between. CDR3 region: CASSLSWGSPLHF. Written as DNA, the CDR3 is TGTGCCAGCAGCTTATCATGGGGCTCACCCCTCCACTTT.

The chain combines TRBV5-4 with TRBJ1-2, with D unclear. Germline lookup yields CDR1 SGHNT and CDR2 YYREEE (reference sequence). Trimming left V 1 base short and J 3 bases short, with 10 bases between. This CDR3 contains 14 residues. The CDR3 DNA reads as TGTGCCAGCAGCTTGTTAAACAGATACTATGGCTACACCTTC. Amino acids: CASSLLNRYYGYTF.

The gene calls are TRBV6-5 and TRBJ2-7, with TRBD2 matching over 9 bases. V was clipped by 2 bases and J by 6 bases; unmatched bases: 2. The CDR3 loop spans 13 amino acids. Germline lookup yields CDR1 MNHEY and CDR2 SVGAGI. For the CDR3, the DNA is TGTGCCAGCAGTTACGAGCGGGGGGCCGAGCAGTACTTC. Encoded protein: CASSYERGAEQYF.